The 13 T cell receptor beta chains below were found in one sample sequenced in a study of blood T cell repertoires in COVID-19. The protocol was immunoSEQ multiplex PCR, while the TCRdb copy is restricted to in-frame clones and leaves out a portion. The data contain about 240,000 clones, about 79% of them singletons. The specimen sequenced was peripheral blood. These receptors all stem from a woman over 75 with acute or convalescent COVID-19.

This clone was recorded once. This chain joins TRBV12-3 or TRBV12-4 and TRBJ2-1, with no clear D. V gave up 5 bases and J gave up 8 bases, with 13 bases separating them. The CDR3 extends over 13 amino acids. CDR3 nucleotide sequence: TGTGCCAGCAGTCCGGTCAGGATCGATGAGCAGTTCTTC. Translated: CASSPVRIDEQFF.

The genes are TRBV3-1 (or the pseudogene TRBV3-2) and TRBJ1-2; TRBD1 matches 7 bases. With 1 base clipped from V and 5 bases from J, the junction kept 7 bases outside the gene matches. The CDR3 is made up of 15 amino acids. Looked up from germline, CDR1 is LGHDT and CDR2 is YNNKEL (reference sequence). In nucleotides, the CDR3 is TGTGCCAGCAGCCAAGTCTCGCAGGGGGGATATGGCTACACCTTC. Translation gives CASSQVSQGGYGYTF.

This chain links TRBV28 with TRBJ1-5; 9 bases agree with TRBD1. The junction had 9 bases not matched to a gene; V was cut back by 6 bases and J by 3 bases. Looked up from germline, CDR1 is MDHEN and CDR2 is SYDVKM. The CDR3 runs 16 residues. The CDR3 region has the DNA TGTGCCAGCAGCCCACGGGACAGGGTCTTCAATCAGCCCCAGCATTTT. This codes for CASSPRDRVFNQPQHF. The whole variable domain, remainder taken from reference TRBV28 and TRBJ1-5, is DVKVTQSSRYLVKRTGEKVFLECVQDMDHENMFWYRQDPGLGLRLIYFSYDVKMKEKGDIPEGYSVSREKKERFSLILESASTNQTSMYLCASSPRDRVFNQPQHFGDGTRLSIL.

The V and J genes are TRBV28 and TRBJ1-2; weak D call: TRBD1 (5 bases). Trimming took off 3 bases at V and 7 bases at J, with 15 bases between the two ends. This CDR3 has 14 residues. The germline V gene has CDR1 MDHEN and CDR2 SYDVKM. This chain's CDR3 is CASSLGQGYGGYTF. In DNA, the CDR3 is TGTGCCAGCAGTTTGGGGCAGGGTTACGGTGGCTACACCTTC.

V gene TRBV5-6 combines with J gene TRBJ1-4, with D perhaps TRBD1 (5 bases). Per the germline V gene, CDR1 is SGHDT and CDR2 is YYEEEE. The CDR3 totals 16 residues. Trimming took 0 bases from V and 7 from J, leaving 16 bases between them. Written as DNA, the CDR3 is TGTGCCAGCAGCTTGGACGCAGGGATGGGGGGTGAAAAACTGTTTTTT. As protein: CASSLDAGMGGEKLFF.

The V call is TRBV19, the J call TRBJ2-7; 9 bases line up with TRBD1. The trim removed 5 bases at V and 1 base at J, leaving 6 bases unmatched. In germline, CDR1 is LNHDA, CDR2 SQIVND (reference sequence). CDR3 length: 15 residues. The CDR3 region is CASSAQTGGSYEQYF. The CDR3 region has the DNA TGTGCCAGTAGTGCCCAGACAGGGGGATCCTACGAGCAGTACTTC. Complete variable domain (other parts from reference TRBV19 and TRBJ2-7): DGGITQSPKYLFRKEGQNVTLSCEQNLNHDAMYWYRQDPGQGLRLIYYSQIVNDFQKGDIAEGYSVSREKKESFPLTVTSAQKNPTAFYLCASSAQTGGSYEQYFGPGTRLTVT.

This chain links TRBV5-1 with TRBJ2-1, with 7 positions matching TRBD2. After removal of 0 bases from V and 7 bases from J, the junction contained 10 bases not matched to a gene. This CDR3 contains 16 residues. Germline V gene sequence: CDR1 SGHRS, CDR2 YFSETQ. DNA of the CDR3: TGCGCCAGCAGCTTGGCGAGCGGGACCCCGAGGAATGAGCAGTTCTTC. Protein sequence: CASSLASGTPRNEQFF.

This chain links TRBV30 with TRBJ1-6; 7 bases fit TRBD1. Looked up from germline, CDR1 is GTSNPN and CDR2 is SVGIG (reference sequence). V dropped 8 bases and J dropped 4; count of bases not matched to a gene: 5. The CDR3 spans 13 residues. Written as DNA, the CDR3 is TGTGCCCTAGGGGGACAGTATAATTCACCCCTCCACTTT. It translates to CALGGQYNSPLHF.

This chain connects TRBV11-1 to TRBJ2-5, with D possibly being TRBD2 (7 bases). Trimming stripped 4 bases from V and 5 bases from J, with 20 bases between. Germline V gene data show CDR1 as SGHAT and CDR2 as FQDESV (reference sequence). This CDR3 has 16 amino acids. DNA of the CDR3: TGTGCCAGCAGCTGGGGGGGCAGCAAAGAAGGGGAGACCCAGTACTTC. Translated, it gives CASSWGGSKEGETQYF.

The chain has TRBV9 and TRBJ2-7; perhaps TRBD2 as D (6 bases). CDR1 and CDR2 from the germline V gene are SGDLS and YYNGEE. Between the trimmed V and J ends, which lost 1 base and 5 bases, there was a span of 13 bases. The CDR3 length is 14 residues. In nucleotides, the CDR3 is TGTGCCAGCAGCGTAACGACTAGGCCTAACGAGCAGTACTTC. This gives the protein CASSVTTRPNEQYF.

V is TRBV7-9 and J is TRBJ2-7; possible D gene TRBD2, 5 bases. This CDR3 comprises 12 residues. V was trimmed by 7 bases and J by 0 bases, leaving 7 bases between them. Germline-derived CDR1 and CDR2 are SEHNR and FQNEAQ (reference sequence). CDR3 protein: CASTSGSYEQYF. The CDR3 DNA reads TGTGCCAGCACCAGCGGCTCCTACGAGCAGTACTTC.

This chain joins TRBV7-3 and TRBJ2-3; 11 nucleotides align to TRBD2. Germline CDR1 is SGHTA and CDR2 is FQGTGA. With V trimmed by 4 bases and J by 6 bases, 6 bases remained unmatched. The CDR3 is made up of 15 amino acids. The CDR3 sequence: CASSYSGGARDTQYF. The CDR3 DNA follows: TGTGCCAGCAGCTATAGCGGGGGGGCCCGGGATACGCAGTATTTT.

A few counts support this clone. The genes are TRBV6-1 and TRBJ1-2, with a weak D call TRBD1 (6 bases). This CDR3 is 15 amino acids long. V was cut by 0 bases and J by 8 bases, with 16 bases left in between. CDR1 is MNHNS, CDR2 SASEGT, per germline. The CDR3 is CASSEAGRGALGYTF. For the CDR3, the DNA is TGTGCCAGCAGTGAAGCTGGGCGGGGGGCGTTAGGCTACACCTTC.